Following are 26 T cell receptor beta chains from one sample sequenced in a study of control samples from healthy donors and cancer patients. Sequenced by immunoSEQ multiplex PCR; TCRdb stores in-frame clones only, minus some. The sample lists approximately 150,000 clones; around 94% were seen once. Sequencing used blood. Every receptor here comes from a man between 35 and 55 years old in good health.

The V call is TRBV4-2, the J call TRBJ2-2; D gene uncertain. The CDR3 spans 15 residues. The V end lost 5 bases, the J end lost 0 bases, and 10 bases lay between the germline ends. Germline assignment: CDR1 LGHNA and CDR2 YNFKEQ. CDR3 in amino acids: CASSDPLSNTGELFF. CDR3 bases: TGTGCCAGCAGCGATCCACTCTCGAACACCGGGGAGCTGTTTTTT.

The V and J genes are TRBV28 and TRBJ1-5; D is unresolved. CDR3 length: 17 residues. V lost 1 base, J lost 0 bases, and 13 bases lay in between. CDR1 and CDR2 (germline): MDHEN, SYDVKM. The CDR3 protein is CASSLSGIRISNQPQHF. The CDR3 nucleotides are TGTGCCAGCAGTTTATCCGGAATCAGAATTAGCAATCAGCCCCAGCATTTT.

The rearrangement joins TRBV6-5 to TRBJ1-3; D not certain. The V end was cut by 7 bases, the J end by 2 bases, with 3 bases between. This CDR3 region has 11 residues. The germline V gene encodes CDR1 MNHEY and CDR2 SVGAGI. CDR3: CASTTGNTIYF. The CDR3 region has the DNA TGTGCCAGCACAACTGGAAACACCATATATTTT.

This chain uses TRBV2 with TRBJ2-5; tentative D call: TRBD1 (5 bases). In germline, CDR1 is SNHLY, CDR2 FYNNEI. The V and J ends lost 3 bases and 4 bases respectively, with 15 bases between them. There are 15 residues in the CDR3. CDR3 nucleotides: TGTGCCAGCAGTGAGGGTGGGGCGCAAGGAGAGACCCAGTACTTC. Residues: CASSEGGAQGETQYF.

The chain recombines TRBV5-6 with TRBJ2-1, with D possibly TRBD1 on 5 matching bases. The CDR3 covers 14 residues. Trimming cost V 1 base and J 0 bases, with 5 bases left between them. CDR1 and CDR2 from the germline V gene are SGHDT and YYEEEE. The CDR3 here is CASSLRGSYNEQFF. Here the CDR3 DNA reads TGTGCCAGCAGCTTGAGGGGCTCCTACAATGAGCAGTTCTTC. The full variable domain, in which reference TRBV5-6 and TRBJ2-1 provide the parts outside the CDR3, is DAGVTQSPTHLIKTRGQQVTLRCSPKSGHDTVSWYQQALGQGPQFIFQYYEEEERQRGNFPDRFSGHQFPNYSSELNVNALLLGDSALYLCASSLRGSYNEQFFGPGTRLTVL.

The genes are TRBV28 and TRBJ1-1; D gene ambiguous. Germline V lookup: CDR1 MDHEN, CDR2 SYDVKM. Deletions cut 10 bases from V and 8 bases from J, with 14 bases between. This CDR3 is built from 11 residues. The CDR3 here is CATTGGPEAFF. The CDR3 DNA follows: TGTGCCACTACCGGCGGACCGGAAGCTTTCTTT.

Of note for this clone: This CDR3 is also generated by other DNA sequences in the sample. This sequence joins TRBV29-1 and TRBJ2-3; D might be TRBD1 (6 bases). The CDR3 runs to 13 residues. Germline CDR1 reads SQVTM; CDR2 reads ANQGSEA. The CDR3 loop is CSDLGGHTDTQYF. The CDR3 DNA reads TGCAGTGACCTAGGGGGACACACAGATACGCAGTATTTT.

The V and J genes are TRBV5-6 and TRBJ2-1, with 7 bases aligning to TRBD2. The CDR3 loop spans 15 amino acids. CDR1 and CDR2 (germline): SGHDT, YYEEEE. J was trimmed by 4 bases and V by 2 bases; bases with no gene match: 6. In DNA, the CDR3 is TGTGCCAGCAGCTTCCTCCGGGAGGCGTACAATGAGCAGTTCTTC. Its protein product is CASSFLREAYNEQFF.

The chain is built from TRBV19 and TRBJ1-6; perhaps TRBD1 as D (6 bases). The CDR3 length is 13 residues. Trimming removed 9 bases at V and 7 bases at J, with 13 bases between. The germline V gene has CDR1 LNHDA and CDR2 SQIVND (reference sequence). The CDR3 loop reads CARGHRRNSPLHF. In DNA, the CDR3 is TGTGCCAGGGGACACCGGAGGAATTCACCCCTCCACTTT.

V gene TRBV15 combines with J gene TRBJ1-2; 12 bases fit TRBD1. V dropped 2 bases and J dropped 5; count of bases not matched to a gene: 6. The CDR3 consists of 16 residues. Germline loops: CDR1 LNHNV, CDR2 YYDKDF (reference sequence). The DNA for the CDR3 is TGTGCCACCAGCAGAAGGCGGGACAGGGGGCGATATGGCTACACCTTC. Translated: CATSRRRDRGRYGYTF.

The rearrangement links TRBV28 to TRBJ2-1; D is possibly TRBD1 (6 bases). The V gene's germline CDR1 is MDHEN and CDR2 SYDVKM. V was cut by 5 bases and J by 4 bases, with 18 bases left in between. This CDR3 has 16 amino acids. Here the CDR3 reads CASSDLLSRGYNEQFF. In DNA, the CDR3 is TGTGCCAGCAGTGATTTATTGAGTAGGGGGTACAATGAGCAGTTCTTC.

This sequence joins TRBV2 and TRBJ2-7; 10 bases map to TRBD2. V dropped 8 bases and J dropped 2; count of bases not matched to a gene: 6. CDR1 is SNHLY, CDR2 FYNNEI, per germline. The CDR3 loop spans 14 amino acids. The CDR3 spells CASWASGGAYEQYF. The CDR3 DNA reads TGTGCCAGCTGGGCCAGCGGGGGGGCCTACGAGCAGTACTTC.

The CDR3 DNA reads TGTGCCAGCAGTCTTTCAGGGAGCCGTGACTACACCTTC. Its translation: CASSLSGSRDYTF. This chain joins TRBV27 and TRBJ1-2, with D perhaps TRBD1 (5 bases). Trimming removed 5 bases from V and 10 bases from J, with 17 bases in between. Germline-derived CDR1 and CDR2 are MNHEY and SMNVEV (reference sequence). This CDR3 comprises 13 residues.

Only one count was recorded for this clone. V and J are TRBV2 and TRBJ1-2; D is possibly TRBD1 (6 bases). This CDR3 has 15 amino acids. The ends were cut back, 4 bases at V and 2 bases at J, with 14 bases in the middle. The germline V gene encodes CDR1 SNHLY and CDR2 FYNNEI. The CDR3 sequence is CASSGLGGHNYGYTF. CDR3 in DNA: TGTGCCAGCAGTGGTTTAGGGGGGCACAACTATGGCTACACCTTC.

This rearrangement joins TRBV6-2 or TRBV6-3 to TRBJ1-4; D not resolved. Germline V gene data show CDR1 as MNHEY and CDR2 as SVGEGT. This CDR3 is 14 amino acids long. Trimming shortened V by 0 bases and J by 8 bases, and 10 bases separated the two germline ends. The CDR3 region is CASSYSRGSEKLFF. In DNA form, the CDR3 reads TGTGCCAGCAGTTACTCGAGAGGCAGCGAAAAACTGTTTTTT.

This clone appeared a single time. CDR3 sequence: CASSLGGHYGEQYF. CDR3 coding DNA: TGTGCCAGCAGCTTGGGGGGCCACTACGGCGAGCAGTACTTC. V and J are TRBV5-8 and TRBJ2-7; maybe TRBD1 (5 bases). The CDR3 has 14 amino acids. In germline, CDR1 is SGHTS, CDR2 YDEGEE. V lost 0 bases and J lost 6, with 13 bases in between.

The chain joins TRBV7-2 to TRBJ1-5; a weak D match, TRBD1 (6 bases). The germline gives CDR1 SGHTA, CDR2 FQGNSA. The CDR3 has 14 residues. Trimming shortened V by 2 bases and J by 6 bases, and 11 bases separated the two germline ends. The CDR3 protein is CASSLFTGPQPQHF. DNA of the CDR3: TGTGCCAGCAGCTTATTTACAGGGCCTCAGCCCCAGCATTTT.

The chain recombines TRBV14 with TRBJ1-3; D unresolved. The germline CDR1 and CDR2 sequences are SGHDN and FVKESK. The CDR3 has 17 amino acids. V was shortened by 1 base and J by 3 bases, with 16 bases between the two germline ends. The DNA for the CDR3 is TGTGCCAGCAGCCAAGCCACCTTTTCGAAACGTGGAAACACCATATATTTT. Translated, it gives CASSQATFSKRGNTIYF.

By share, this clone counts as medium-sized (0.01 to 0.1%). The chain links TRBV6-5 to TRBJ1-5, with D uncertain. This CDR3 has 15 residues. The germline V gene has CDR1 MNHEY and CDR2 SVGAGI. The germline V and J ends were trimmed by 0 bases and 3 bases, with 9 bases remaining between them. The CDR3 sequence is CASSYSSGNNQPQHF. CDR3 coding DNA: TGTGCCAGCAGTTACTCATCGGGGAACAATCAGCCCCAGCATTTT.

The gene calls are TRBV7-8 and TRBJ1-6; 11 nucleotides line up with TRBD1. V was clipped by 1 base and J by 10 bases; unmatched bases: 9. CDR3 length equals 17 residues. Germline CDR1 and CDR2: SGHVS and FQNEAQ. The CDR3 region has the DNA TGTGCCAGCAGCTTAGGGGGTGGACAGGGGGCACGGTCACCCCTCCACTTT. This translates into CASSLGGGQGARSPLHF.

The chain joins TRBV28 to TRBJ1-1, with 7 bases that match TRBD1. Germline V gene data show CDR1 as MDHEN and CDR2 as SYDVKM. Trimming cost V 5 bases and J 1 base; bases outside gene matches: 7. CDR3 length: 15 amino acids. As DNA, the CDR3 is TGTGCCAGCAGTCGACAGGGACGGGCGAACACTGAAGCTTTCTTT. Amino acids: CASSRQGRANTEAFF.

This clone was seen a handful of times. The chain has TRBV28 and TRBJ1-3; D gene ambiguous. Trimming took 7 bases from V and 3 from J, leaving 16 bases between them. The CDR3 has 15 amino acids. Germline assignment: CDR1 MDHEN and CDR2 SYDVKM. CDR3 sequence: CASIPPRNVGNTIYF. The CDR3 nucleotides are TGTGCCAGCATCCCCCCCCGGAACGTTGGAAACACCATATATTTT.

The chain uses TRBV7-3 and TRBJ2-1; D may be TRBD2 (6 bases). V shed 2 bases and J shed 13 bases, with 15 bases lying between them. The CDR3 loop spans 13 amino acids. Per the germline V gene, CDR1 is SGHTA and CDR2 is FQGTGA. This chain's CDR3 is CASSLGQADYQFF. Here the CDR3 DNA reads TGTGCCAGCAGCTTAGGGCAGGCGGACTATCAGTTCTTC.

The rearrangement links TRBV6-5 to TRBJ1-5, with 7 bases aligning to TRBD1. Germline V gene lookup returns CDR1 MNHEY and CDR2 SVGAGI. The CDR3 loop spans 12 amino acids. With 7 bases clipped from V and 7 bases from J, the junction kept 4 bases outside the gene matches. The CDR3 DNA follows: TGTGCCAGCACAGGGGGAGGACAGCCCCAGCATTTT. Translating gives CASTGGGQPQHF.

The rearrangement links TRBV15 to TRBJ2-3; the D is unclear. CDR3 length equals 12 residues. The V end lost 6 bases, the J end lost 2 bases, and 6 bases lay between the germline ends. Germline lookup yields CDR1 LNHNV and CDR2 YYDKDF (reference sequence). The CDR3 DNA is TGTGCCACCAGTCCCTTCACAGATACGCAGTATTTT. It specifies CATSPFTDTQYF.

V and J are TRBV5-4 and TRBJ1-5; D remains unclear. CDR1 SGHNT and CDR2 YYREEE come from the germline V gene (reference sequence). The CDR3 totals 15 residues. Trimming took 0 bases from V and 2 from J, leaving 9 bases between them. DNA for the CDR3: TGTGCCAGCAGCTTGGGGGGTCTTGGCAATCAGCCCCAGCATTTT. As protein: CASSLGGLGNQPQHF.